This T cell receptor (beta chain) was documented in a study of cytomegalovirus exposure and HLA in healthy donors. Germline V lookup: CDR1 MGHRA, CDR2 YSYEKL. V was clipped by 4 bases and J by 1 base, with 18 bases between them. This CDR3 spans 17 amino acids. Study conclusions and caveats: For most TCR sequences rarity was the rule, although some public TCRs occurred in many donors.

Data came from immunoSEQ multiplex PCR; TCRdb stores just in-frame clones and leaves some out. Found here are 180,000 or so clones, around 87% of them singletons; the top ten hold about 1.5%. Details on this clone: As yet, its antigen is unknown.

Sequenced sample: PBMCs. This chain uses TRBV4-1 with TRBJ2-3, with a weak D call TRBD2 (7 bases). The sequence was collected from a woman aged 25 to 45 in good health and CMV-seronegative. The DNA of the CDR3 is TGCGCCAGCAGCCTTACCTCCGGGGGGCGGGGCACAGATACGCAGTATTTT. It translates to CASSLTSGGRGTDTQYF.